The 28 T cell receptor beta chains below all came from one sample that was sequenced in a study of intratumoral heterogeneity in liver cancer. Assay: immunoSEQ multiplex PCR; the TCRdb copy retains only in-frame clones and omits some. The data show about 5,900 clones, with around 68% seen just once and over 20% held by the top ten. The sequences come from tumor-adjacent normal tissue, collected before any cancer treatment. The receptor set was obtained from a man in his sixties or seventies with hepatocellular carcinoma.

V usage is TRBV7-2 and J usage is TRBJ1-3; a weak D match, TRBD1 (6 bases). The V end lost 1 base, the J end lost 3 bases, and 10 bases lay between the germline ends. CDR1 is SGHTA and CDR2 is FQGNSA in the germline V gene. The CDR3 extends over 15 amino acids. This chain's CDR3 is CASSLVGAGGNTIYF. CDR3 sequence (DNA): TGTGCCAGCAGCTTAGTGGGGGCGGGTGGAAACACCATATATTTT.

The chain joins TRBV5-1 to TRBJ2-3; 11 nucleotides align to TRBD1. Germline V lookup: CDR1 SGHRS, CDR2 YFSETQ. The CDR3 is 15 residues long. After removal of 2 bases from V and 4 bases from J, the junction contained 3 bases not matched to a gene. This CDR3 reads CASSFSGQGADTQYF. DNA of the CDR3: TGCGCCAGCAGCTTCTCGGGACAGGGGGCAGATACGCAGTATTTT.

The chain links TRBV19 to TRBJ1-6; D uncertain. Germline V lookup: CDR1 LNHDA, CDR2 SQIVND (reference sequence). The V and J ends lost 0 bases and 6 bases respectively, with 12 bases between them. The length of the CDR3 is 16 residues. In nucleotides, the CDR3 is TGTGCCAGTAGTATAGAGAGGACGGATAGTAATTCACCCCTCCACTTT. It codes for CASSIERTDSNSPLHF.

This rearrangement joins TRBV4-2 to TRBJ1-2; D call uncertain. CDR1 LGHNA and CDR2 YNFKEQ come from the germline V gene. The germline V and J ends were trimmed by 0 bases and 6 bases, with 2 bases remaining between them. The CDR3 consists of 11 residues. CDR3 protein: CASSQEDGYTF. DNA of the CDR3: TGTGCCAGCAGCCAAGAGGATGGCTACACCTTC.

Here the CDR3 reads CASSFGTVTVLTF. The CDR3 DNA follows: TGTGCCAGCAGCTTTGGGACAGTCACAGTCCTGACTTTC. V is TRBV7-9 and J is TRBJ2-6, with 7 positions matching TRBD1. The CDR3 consists of 13 residues. Germline assignment: CDR1 SEHNR and CDR2 FQNEAQ (reference sequence). The J segment lost 13 bases and the V segment lost 3 bases, leaving 6 bases of the junction unmatched.

CDR3 nucleotides: TGTGCCAGCAGTTTGGGAAGTCCGGACAGGGTAAATCAGCCCCAGCATTTT. Translating gives CASSLGSPDRVNQPQHF. The chain combines TRBV27 with TRBJ1-5; 8 bases line up with TRBD1. Germline lookup yields CDR1 MNHEY and CDR2 SMNVEV (reference sequence). V dropped 3 bases and J dropped 4; count of bases not matched to a gene: 11. CDR3 length equals 17 residues.

This clone showed up just once. The chain has TRBV11-3 and TRBJ1-1; tentative D call: TRBD1 (5 bases). CDR3 length: 14 residues. Germline V gives CDR1 SGHNT, CDR2 YENEEA. Trimming stripped 3 bases from V and 5 bases from J, with 13 bases between. The CDR3 loop reads CASSLDGAGTEAFF. Written as DNA, the CDR3 is TGTGCCAGCAGCTTGGATGGGGCAGGGACTGAAGCTTTCTTT.

This chain connects TRBV25-1 to TRBJ2-2, with D maybe TRBD1 (6 bases). Trimming removed 7 bases at V and 7 bases at J, with 13 bases between. The CDR3 consists of 13 residues. The V gene's germline CDR1 is MGHDK and CDR2 SYGVNS. The CDR3 DNA follows: TGTGCCAGCATGGACAGAGTTGTCGGGGAGCTGTTTTTT. Encoded protein: CASMDRVVGELFF.

The chain has TRBV19 and TRBJ2-1; 10 bases fit TRBD1. The CDR3 is 16 residues long. Germline V gene sequence: CDR1 LNHDA, CDR2 SQIVND (reference sequence). V trimming: 10 bases; J trimming: 7 bases; junction bases outside the gene matches: 16. CDR3 DNA: TGTGCCACCCAACGTCGGGCGGGGACAGGGGATAATGAGCAGTTCTTC. Encoded protein: CATQRRAGTGDNEQFF.

The chain joins TRBV6-5 to TRBJ2-1; D might be TRBD1 (6 bases). V was clipped by 6 bases and J by 6 bases, with 18 bases between them. This CDR3 contains 15 residues. Germline CDR1 is MNHEY and CDR2 is SVGAGI. Written as DNA, the CDR3 is TGTGCCAGCAGGAAACAGGGTTCGGCTTTCAATGAGCAGTTCTTC. Amino acid sequence: CASRKQGSAFNEQFF.

The chain couples TRBV19 to TRBJ1-5; D gene unclear. Trimming took off 6 bases at V and 2 bases at J, with 11 bases between the two ends. Germline V gene sequence: CDR1 LNHDA, CDR2 SQIVND (reference sequence). This CDR3 region has 14 residues. In nucleotides, the CDR3 is TGTGCCAGTAGGGATATTACGCGCAATCAGCCCCAGCATTTT. Its translation: CASRDITRNQPQHF.

The CDR3 nucleotides are TGTGCCAGCAGTTACCCGCGGACTAGCTTCCCTCAAGAGACCCAGTACTTC. Translated, it gives CASSYPRTSFPQETQYF. The chain is built from TRBV6-2 or TRBV6-3 and TRBJ2-5; TRBD2 agrees at 8 bases. The CDR3 runs to 17 residues. With V trimmed by 2 bases and J by 2 bases, 10 bases remained unmatched. The germline V gene encodes CDR1 MNHEY and CDR2 SVGEGT.

This clone was seen more than once but under ten times. V is TRBV4-2 and J is TRBJ1-2; unclear D gene. This CDR3 is built from 14 residues. From germline, CDR1 is LGHNA and CDR2 YNFKEQ. With 0 bases removed from V and 3 bases from J, the gap between germline ends came to 8 bases. Here the CDR3 DNA reads TGTGCCAGCAGCCAAGATGTACAGTACTATGGCTACACCTTC. Protein product: CASSQDVQYYGYTF.

The chain links TRBV19 to TRBJ1-3; 8 bases line up with TRBD1. Trimming took 7 bases from V and 5 from J; bases not matched to a gene: 10. Germline V gives CDR1 LNHDA, CDR2 SQIVND (reference sequence). The CDR3 spans 15 residues. The CDR3 DNA reads TGTGCCAGTAAACTCCAGGGGGCAGCTAGAAACACCATATATTTT. Translated, it gives CASKLQGAARNTIYF.

The chain combines TRBV6-5 with TRBJ2-1; D possibly corresponds to TRBD2 (6 bases). Trimming took off 6 bases at V and 7 bases at J, with 10 bases between the two ends. In germline, CDR1 is MNHEY, CDR2 SVGAGI. There are 12 residues in the CDR3. The CDR3 is CASSRGTNEQFF. In DNA form, the CDR3 reads TGTGCCAGCAGCCGAGGGACTAATGAGCAGTTCTTC.

The V and J genes are TRBV5-5 and TRBJ2-7, with D possibly TRBD1 on 6 matching bases. V was clipped by 3 bases and J by 7 bases, with 17 bases between them. Germline values: CDR1 SGHKS, CDR2 YYEKEE (reference sequence). This CDR3 spans 14 amino acids. The CDR3 nucleotides read TGTGCCAGCAGCTCCGGGACACGACCGGGGGAGCAGTACTTC. Its protein product is CASSSGTRPGEQYF.

The chain links TRBV18 to TRBJ2-2; D possibly uses TRBD1 or TRBD2 (5 bases each). Trimming took off 2 bases at V and 6 bases at J, with 7 bases between the two ends. The CDR3 has 13 amino acids. CDR1 is KGHSH and CDR2 is LQKENI in the germline V gene. The CDR3 DNA is TGTGCCAGCTCACCATTGGGGGCCGGGGAGCTGTTTTTT. Translating gives CASSPLGAGELFF.

The chain uses TRBV20-1 and TRBJ2-7; D gene unclear. The CDR3 sequence is 11 residues long. V lost 3 bases to trimming and J lost 0 bases, with 3 bases between them. Germline CDR1 DFQATT, CDR2 SNEGSKA (reference sequence). DNA of the CDR3: TGCAGTGCTAGGGCCTCCTACGAGCAGTACTTC. This gives the protein CSARASYEQYF.

The gene calls are TRBV12-3 or TRBV12-4 and TRBJ1-5, with D possibly being TRBD1 (6 bases). This CDR3 has 13 residues. The V and J ends lost 5 bases and 5 bases respectively, with 10 bases between them. The CDR3 loop reads CASSLTGDQPQHF. The CDR3 DNA reads TGTGCCAGCAGTCTGACAGGAGATCAGCCCCAGCATTTT.

This rearrangement joins TRBV20-1 to TRBJ1-2; D unclear. The germline V gene has CDR1 DFQATT and CDR2 SNEGSKA (reference sequence). CDR3 length equals 15 residues. Trimming pared 3 bases from V and 4 bases from J, leaving 18 bases between. CDR3 residues: CSASIDLSLFYGYTF. For the CDR3, the DNA is TGCAGTGCTAGTATTGATCTGTCGCTGTTCTATGGCTACACCTTC.

This clone is labeled large (0.1 to 1%). The chain employs TRBV18 and TRBJ1-6, with 10 nucleotides matching TRBD1. CDR1 is KGHSH, CDR2 LQKENI, per germline. V gave up 5 bases and J gave up 0 bases; unmatched junction bases: 4. The CDR3 runs to 17 residues. The CDR3 is CASSEDRGSSYNSPLHF. The DNA of the CDR3 is TGTGCCAGCTCAGAGGACAGGGGGAGCTCCTATAATTCACCCCTCCACTTT.

The CDR3 DNA is TGTGCCATCAGTGGGGGGGGGAACACTGAAGCTTTCTTT. Its protein product is CAISGGGNTEAFF. The rearrangement uses TRBV10-3 and TRBJ1-1, with D possibly being TRBD1 (5 bases). CDR3 length: 13 amino acids. Trimming removed 4 bases from V and 1 base from J, with 7 bases in between. The germline V gene encodes CDR1 ENHRY and CDR2 SYGVKD.

This chain joins TRBV30 and TRBJ2-3, with D possibly matching TRBD1 (5 bases). V lost 4 bases and J lost 3, with 14 bases in between. Germline lookup yields CDR1 GTSNPN and CDR2 SVGIG (reference sequence). This CDR3 has 14 residues. In DNA, the CDR3 is TGTGCCTGGAAGAGCAGGGTGGGGACAGATACGCAGTATTTT. Translating gives CAWKSRVGTDTQYF.

The rearrangement joins TRBV5-1 to TRBJ1-4; weak D call: TRBD1 (6 bases). Per the germline V gene, CDR1 is SGHRS and CDR2 is YFSETQ. Trimming cost V 2 bases and J 3 bases, with 14 bases left between them. This CDR3 has 16 residues. The CDR3 DNA sequence: TGCGCCAGCAGCTTTTCTGGGGGCTTAGCTAATGAAAAACTGTTTTTT. This encodes CASSFSGGLANEKLFF.

This clone was seen a few times. The V and J genes are TRBV19 and TRBJ2-7, with 9 positions matching TRBD2. Germline loops: CDR1 LNHDA, CDR2 SQIVND (reference sequence). V shed 5 bases, J shed 3 bases, and the junction held 5 bases outside the gene matches. The CDR3 is 14 residues long. The CDR3 protein is CASSLGLAVYEQYF. The CDR3, as DNA: TGTGCCAGTAGTTTGGGACTAGCCGTCTACGAGCAGTACTTC.

The chain combines TRBV24-1 with TRBJ2-1; 12 bases are a match to TRBD1. Germline V gene data show CDR1 as KGHDR and CDR2 as SFDVKD. Germline trimming cut 3 bases from V and 8 bases from J; bases unmatched to any gene: 7. The CDR3 sequence is 16 residues long. CDR3 sequence reads: CATSDRGQGARDEQFF. CDR3 DNA: TGTGCCACCAGTGATCGGGGACAGGGGGCGCGCGATGAGCAGTTCTTC.

By share of the sample, this clone is medium-sized. The chain has TRBV9 and TRBJ1-1; no clear D gene. Trimming left V 0 bases short and J 6 bases short, with 9 bases between. Germline CDR1 SGDLS, CDR2 YYNGEE. This CDR3 is 13 amino acids long. The CDR3 loop reads CASSVELGSEAFF. The CDR3 DNA reads TGTGCCAGCAGCGTAGAATTAGGGTCTGAAGCTTTCTTT.

The chain has TRBV30 and TRBJ2-7; the D gene is possibly TRBD2 (6 bases). Between the trimmed V and J ends, which lost 2 bases and 6 bases, there was a span of 11 bases. Per the germline V gene, CDR1 is GTSNPN and CDR2 is SVGIG (reference sequence). This CDR3 contains 12 residues. For the CDR3, the DNA is TGTGCCTGGAGTAGGCTGGGAGGCGAGCAGTACTTC. This sequence encodes CAWSRLGGEQYF.